The rows below give T cell receptor beta chains drawn from one sample of a study of cytomegalovirus exposure and HLA in healthy donors. Sequencing used immunoSEQ multiplex PCR; TCRdb keeps in-frame clones, though not all of them. The sample contains 95,000 to 110,000 clones, around 76% of which appear only once. The sample comprised PBMCs. These receptors were obtained from a man between 18 and 29 years old in good health and CMV-seronegative. The CDR3 runs from the conserved cysteine through the conserved F or W. The order of the fields is V gene, D gene, J gene, CDR3 protein. The D gene is left open where the match is weak.

v_call: TRBV29-1
d_call: -
j_call: TRBJ2-1
cdr3_aa: CSATLQVNEQFF

v_call: TRBV5-8
d_call: TRBD1
j_call: TRBJ1-5
cdr3_aa: CASSGGGRGNQPQHF

v_call: TRBV7-6
d_call: TRBD1
j_call: TRBJ1-5
cdr3_aa: CASSRDRGDNQPQHF

v_call: TRBV4-2
d_call: -
j_call: TRBJ2-1
cdr3_aa: CASSLDSAQSYNEQFF

v_call: TRBV15
d_call: -
j_call: -
cdr3_aa: CATSPGRQTAGWRYEQYF

v_call: TRBV7-2
d_call: TRBD2
j_call: TRBJ2-5
cdr3_aa: CASSFGAASGGYQETQYF

v_call: TRBV19
d_call: TRBD1
j_call: TRBJ1-5
cdr3_aa: CASSPRDRGRNQPQHF

v_call: TRBV29-1
d_call: TRBD1
j_call: TRBJ2-3
cdr3_aa: CSAGQGVVTDTQYF

v_call: TRBV5-1
d_call: -
j_call: TRBJ2-3
cdr3_aa: CASSSQTTEISLPQYF

v_call: TRBV27
d_call: TRBD1
j_call: TRBJ1-2
cdr3_aa: CASSPGTGYGYTF

v_call: TRBV28
d_call: TRBD1
j_call: TRBJ1-1
cdr3_aa: CASRQTGAWEAFF

v_call: TRBV6-1
d_call: TRBD1
j_call: TRBJ2-2
cdr3_aa: CASSDGQGAPGELFF

v_call: TRBV10-3
d_call: -
j_call: TRBJ1-2
cdr3_aa: CAIGERRDYGYTF

v_call: TRBV19
d_call: TRBD1
j_call: TRBJ2-6
cdr3_aa: CASSPGQGTGANVLTF

v_call: TRBV10-3
d_call: -
j_call: TRBJ1-2
cdr3_aa: CAIRGQGQGYGYTF

v_call: TRBV4-2
d_call: TRBD2
j_call: TRBJ2-5
cdr3_aa: CASSQDRSGGVETQYF

v_call: TRBV4-2
d_call: -
j_call: TRBJ1-5
cdr3_aa: CASSQGTGFNQPQHF

v_call: TRBV19
d_call: -
j_call: TRBJ2-2
cdr3_aa: CASIRVGAATGELFF

v_call: TRBV7-8
d_call: -
j_call: TRBJ1-2
cdr3_aa: CASSLVRQENYGYTF

v_call: TRBV5-1
d_call: TRBD1
j_call: TRBJ1-3
cdr3_aa: CASSLGRQGQNTIYF

v_call: TRBV7-2
d_call: TRBD2
j_call: TRBJ2-5
cdr3_aa: CASSWGGLETQYF

v_call: TRBV18
d_call: TRBD2
j_call: TRBJ2-1
cdr3_aa: CASSPPFLAGRNEQFF

v_call: TRBV9
d_call: TRBD1
j_call: TRBJ2-5
cdr3_aa: CASSVGQGAQETQYF

v_call: TRBV28
d_call: -
j_call: TRBJ1-1
cdr3_aa: CASSLLAGMNTEAFF

v_call: TRBV6-5
d_call: TRBD2
j_call: TRBJ2-2
cdr3_aa: CASRGRGANTGELFF

v_call: TRBV6-1
d_call: -
j_call: TRBJ1-5
cdr3_aa: CASSDRANQPQHF

v_call: TRBV19
d_call: TRBD2
j_call: TRBJ2-1
cdr3_aa: CASSIRTSGYNEQFF

v_call: TRBV27
d_call: -
j_call: TRBJ2-7
cdr3_aa: CASSFGQGKAYEQYF

v_call: TRBV21-1
d_call: -
j_call: TRBJ1-5
cdr3_aa: CASSNCVGGPQHF

v_call: TRBV7-9
d_call: TRBD1
j_call: TRBJ1-4
cdr3_aa: CSSSPSLGDRVGEKLFF

v_call: TRBV2
d_call: -
j_call: TRBJ1-2
cdr3_aa: CASSEGDYGYPF

v_call: TRBV13
d_call: -
j_call: TRBJ1-6
cdr3_aa: CASSSKTRDNSPLHF

v_call: TRBV10-3
d_call: -
j_call: TRBJ1-2
cdr3_aa: CAISEGGYGYTF

v_call: TRBV4-2
d_call: TRBD1
j_call: TRBJ1-3
cdr3_aa: CASSRIRGATGSGNTIYF

v_call: TRBV5-5
d_call: -
j_call: TRBJ1-1
cdr3_aa: CASSLASGTEAFF

v_call: TRBV6-5
d_call: -
j_call: TRBJ2-2
cdr3_aa: CASSYSPGTGELFF

v_call: TRBV10-3
d_call: TRBD1
j_call: TRBJ2-1
cdr3_aa: CAISGTGGNPGTNEQFF

v_call: TRBV5-1
d_call: TRBD1
j_call: TRBJ1-1
cdr3_aa: CASSTTGQVPTLNTEAFF

v_call: TRBV18
d_call: -
j_call: TRBJ1-1
cdr3_aa: CASSPGMNTEAFF

v_call: TRBV10-3
d_call: -
j_call: TRBJ1-1
cdr3_aa: CAISLPGSHTEAFF

v_call: TRBV14
d_call: -
j_call: -
cdr3_aa: CASSPTGYEQYF

v_call: TRBV27
d_call: -
j_call: TRBJ2-7
cdr3_aa: CASSLRRHEQYF

v_call: TRBV15
d_call: TRBD1
j_call: TRBJ1-1
cdr3_aa: CATSIGQGRAFF

v_call: TRBV4-3
d_call: -
j_call: TRBJ1-1
cdr3_aa: CASSQDLPDAGAGEAFF

v_call: TRBV11-2
d_call: TRBD2
j_call: TRBJ2-3
cdr3_aa: CASSPAGGGDTQYF

v_call: TRBV7-2
d_call: -
j_call: TRBJ1-6
cdr3_aa: CASSLRGRGLSYNSPLHF

v_call: TRBV11-2
d_call: -
j_call: TRBJ2-1
cdr3_aa: CASSLLRGANNEQFF

v_call: TRBV5-6
d_call: TRBD1
j_call: TRBJ2-7
cdr3_aa: CASSSADRGGYEQYF

v_call: TRBV7-3
d_call: TRBD2
j_call: TRBJ2-5
cdr3_aa: CASSPGLAGGSQETQYF

v_call: TRBV11-3
d_call: -
j_call: TRBJ2-7
cdr3_aa: CASSLGRSDSYEQYF

v_call: TRBV6-6
d_call: TRBD1
j_call: TRBJ2-7
cdr3_aa: CASSTDRGHEQYF

v_call: TRBV4-3
d_call: TRBD1
j_call: TRBJ2-7
cdr3_aa: CASSQDAGQGNHEQYF

v_call: TRBV6-1
d_call: -
j_call: TRBJ1-6
cdr3_aa: CASSEFPGRNNSPLHF

v_call: TRBV7-2
d_call: -
j_call: TRBJ1-6
cdr3_aa: CASRLSLEVSPLHF

v_call: TRBV5-4
d_call: -
j_call: TRBJ2-3
cdr3_aa: CASSQATDTQYF

v_call: TRBV19
d_call: -
j_call: TRBJ2-2
cdr3_aa: CASSMAGLPNTGELFF

v_call: TRBV4-1
d_call: -
j_call: TRBJ2-7
cdr3_aa: CASSRPEGYEQYF

v_call: TRBV9
d_call: TRBD1
j_call: TRBJ2-7
cdr3_aa: CASSVGTGGEQYF

v_call: TRBV6-6
d_call: -
j_call: TRBJ1-2
cdr3_aa: CATLSPDYGYTF

v_call: TRBV18
d_call: TRBD1
j_call: TRBJ1-2
cdr3_aa: CASSPSGQTLLANYGYTF